The entry that follows covers one TCR beta chain sequence. This CDR3 is built from 16 residues. Germline V gene sequence: CDR1 KGHSH, CDR2 LQKENI. J was trimmed by 2 bases and V by 2 bases; bases with no gene match: 7. The data derive from a study of blood T cells in healthy people across ages. Healthy individuals of Caucasian origin from Russia, aged about 6 to 95, served as donors. A sample-barcoded 5' primer and a J-beta primer mix were used in a second PCR of roughly 7 to 11 cycles. TCRdb recomputed calls from the 5' RACE reads with MiXCR, one row per CDR3 protein. The table shows hundreds of thousands of distinct CDR3 sequences, with approximately 60% occurring only once.

Sample: blood. The chain links TRBV18 to TRBJ2-7; 9 nucleotides match TRBD1. The sequence came from a man in his forties or fifties in good health. CDR3 protein: CASSPDPQGAPYEQYF. DNA of the CDR3: TGTGCCAGCTCACCAGACCCACAGGGGGCCCCCTACGAGCAGTACTTC.